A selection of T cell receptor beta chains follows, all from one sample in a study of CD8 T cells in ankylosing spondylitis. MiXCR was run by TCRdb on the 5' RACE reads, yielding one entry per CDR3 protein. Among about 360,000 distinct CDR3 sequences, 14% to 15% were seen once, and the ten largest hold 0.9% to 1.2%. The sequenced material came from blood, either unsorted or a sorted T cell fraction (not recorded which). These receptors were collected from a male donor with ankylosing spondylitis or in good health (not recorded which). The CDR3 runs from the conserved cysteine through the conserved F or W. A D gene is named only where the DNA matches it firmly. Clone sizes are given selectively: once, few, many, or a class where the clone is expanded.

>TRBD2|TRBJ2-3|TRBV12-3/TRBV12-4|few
TGTGCCAGCAGTACTTTGGGGGGGGCAGATACGCAGTATTTT
CASSTLGGADTQYF
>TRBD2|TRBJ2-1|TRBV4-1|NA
TGCGCCAGCAGCCAAGTAGGAGGGCCCGGACTAGCGGGAGGGAACCAGTTCTTC
CASSQVGGPGLAGGNQFF
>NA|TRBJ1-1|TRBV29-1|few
TGCAGCGTTGGGGAACCGGGGAACACTGAAGCTTTCTTT
CSVGEPGNTEAFF
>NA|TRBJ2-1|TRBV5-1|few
TGCGCCAGCAGCCCCGGGACTCCCTACTACAATGAGCAGTTCTTC
CASSPGTPYYNEQFF
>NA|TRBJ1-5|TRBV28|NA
TGTGCCAGCAGTTTATTTGGGGGGGTGGGCCAGCCCCAGCATTTT
CASSLFGGVGQPQHF
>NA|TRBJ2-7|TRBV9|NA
TGTGCCAGCAGCCCCGATTTAAGGGGCAGGCCCCACGAGCAGTACTTC
CASSPDLRGRPHEQYF
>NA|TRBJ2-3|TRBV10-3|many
TGTGCCATCAGTGAAGCGATCCAAGATACGCAGTATTTT
CAISEAIQDTQYF
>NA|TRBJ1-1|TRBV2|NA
TGTGCCAGCAGTGGGGCCAGTATGAACACTGAAGCTTTCTTT
CASSGASMNTEAFF
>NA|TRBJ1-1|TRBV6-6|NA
TGTGCCAGCAGTTGGGAACCGAACACTGAAGCTTTCTTT
CASSWEPNTEAFF
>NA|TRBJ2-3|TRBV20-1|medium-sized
TGCAGTGCTAGTCCGGACTCCCGCTCGCAGTATTTT
CSASPDSRSQYF
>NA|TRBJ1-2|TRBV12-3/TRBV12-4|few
TGTGCCAGCAGATCCACAGGAGACGGTCGGGGCTACACCTTC
CASRSTGDGRGYTF
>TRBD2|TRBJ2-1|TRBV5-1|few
TGCGCCAGCAGCTCCGGACTAGCGGGAGGTCCCAATGAGCAGTTCTTC
CASSSGLAGGPNEQFF
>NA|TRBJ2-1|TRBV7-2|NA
TGTGCCAGCAGCGGTCTTGGTGTGGGCGAGCAGTTCTTC
CASSGLGVGEQFF
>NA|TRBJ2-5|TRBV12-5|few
TGTGCTAGTGGTTTGGTACGGAGTGAGACCCAGTACTTC
CASGLVRSETQYF
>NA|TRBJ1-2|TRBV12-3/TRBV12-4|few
TGTGCCAGCAGTTTATCAAGGGCGGGGAACTATGGCTACACCTTC
CASSLSRAGNYGYTF
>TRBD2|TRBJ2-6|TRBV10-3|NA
TGTGCCATCAGTGAGTCAAGTCGAGCGGGAGTTCCCTCTGGGGCCAACGTCCTGACTTTC
CAISESSRAGVPSGANVLTF
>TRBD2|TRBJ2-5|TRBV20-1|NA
TGCAGTGCTAGAGCTGCCTCCGGGACTAGCGGGGGGCCCCAAGAGACCCAGTACTTC
CSARAASGTSGGPQETQYF
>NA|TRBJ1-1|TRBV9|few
TGTGCCAGCAGCGTCTTAGGGTCGAACACTGAAGCTTTCTTT
CASSVLGSNTEAFF